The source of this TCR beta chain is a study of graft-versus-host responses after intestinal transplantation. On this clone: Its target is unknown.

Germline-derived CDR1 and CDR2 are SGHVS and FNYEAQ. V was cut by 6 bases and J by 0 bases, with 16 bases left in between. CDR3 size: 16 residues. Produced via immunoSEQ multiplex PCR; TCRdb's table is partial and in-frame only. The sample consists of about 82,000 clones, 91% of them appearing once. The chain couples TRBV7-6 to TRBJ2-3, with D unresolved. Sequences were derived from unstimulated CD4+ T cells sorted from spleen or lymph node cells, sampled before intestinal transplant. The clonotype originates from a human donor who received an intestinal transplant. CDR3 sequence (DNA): TGTGCCAGCAGTCCGCGGCCCTCGTCTAGCACAGATACGCAGTATTTT. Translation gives CASSPRPSSSTDTQYF.